The 23 T cell receptor beta chains below all came from one sample that was sequenced in a study of cytomegalovirus exposure and HLA in healthy donors. Profiling relied on immunoSEQ multiplex PCR, and the TCRdb table lists in-frame clones only, not all of them. Of over 200,000 clones listed, 80% to 95% are singletons. The sample was PBMCs. The source of these receptors is a woman younger than 45 in good health and CMV-seronegative.

This clone was seen once. The rearrangement joins TRBV9 to TRBJ2-1, with 7 bases aligning to TRBD1. With V trimmed by 2 bases and J by 4 bases, 6 bases remained unmatched. This CDR3 is built from 15 residues. Germline V lookup: CDR1 SGDLS, CDR2 YYNGEE. The CDR3 region has the DNA TGTGCCAGCAGCGTTACCGGGACAGTATACAATGAGCAGTTCTTC. It is translated as CASSVTGTVYNEQFF. Using reference TRBV9 and TRBJ2-1 for the parts outside the CDR3, the full variable domain is DSGVTQTPKHLITATGQRVTLRCSPRSGDLSVYWYQQSLDQGLQFLIQYYNGEERAKGNILERFSAQQFPDLHSELNLSSLELGDSALYFCASSVTGTVYNEQFFGPGTRLTVL.

This sequence joins TRBV18 and TRBJ2-7; D gene ambiguous. V was clipped by 0 bases and J by 1 base, with 7 bases between them. Germline CDR1 KGHSH, CDR2 LQKENI. The CDR3 sequence is 14 residues long. Here the CDR3 reads CASSPPGVSYEQYF. The CDR3 nucleotides are TGTGCCAGCTCACCACCAGGAGTATCCTACGAGCAGTACTTC.

The chain couples TRBV28 to TRBJ2-2, with 7 bases identical to TRBD1. The germline gives CDR1 MDHEN, CDR2 SYDVKM. CDR3 length equals 16 residues. J lost 7 bases, V lost 0 bases, and 8 bases had no gene match. CDR3: CASSLWETGRVGELFF. In DNA form, the CDR3 reads TGTGCCAGCAGTTTATGGGAGACAGGGCGGGTCGGGGAGCTGTTTTTT. The whole variable domain, remainder taken from reference TRBV28 and TRBJ2-2, is DVKVTQSSRYLVKRTGEKVFLECVQDMDHENMFWYRQDPGLGLRLIYFSYDVKMKEKGDIPEGYSVSREKKERFSLILESASTNQTSMYLCASSLWETGRVGELFFGEGSRLTVL.

J is TRBJ1-2 and V is TRBV20-1; D call uncertain. Germline V gene data show CDR1 as DFQATT and CDR2 as SNEGSKA (reference sequence). V lost 0 bases to trimming and J lost 7 bases, with 3 bases between them. CDR3 length equals 10 residues. CDR3: CSAREVGYTF. DNA of the CDR3: TGCAGTGCTAGAGAGGTTGGCTACACCTTC.

The chain links TRBV28 to TRBJ2-4; D may match TRBD1 or TRBD2 (5 bases each). This CDR3 is built from 14 residues. Trimming shortened V by 6 bases and J by 3 bases, and 12 bases separated the two germline ends. Germline values: CDR1 MDHEN, CDR2 SYDVKM. The CDR3 protein is CASSPSGGKNIQYF. In nucleotides, the CDR3 is TGTGCCAGCAGCCCCTCTGGGGGCAAAAACATTCAGTACTTC.

This sequence joins TRBV11-2 and TRBJ1-1, with D unresolved. The CDR3 is 14 amino acids. With 4 bases removed from V and 1 base from J, the gap between germline ends came to 10 bases. The germline V gene encodes CDR1 SGHAT and CDR2 FQNNGV. The CDR3 is CASSSGGSNTEAFF. DNA of the CDR3: TGTGCCAGCAGCTCGGGAGGTTCGAACACTGAAGCTTTCTTT. Supplemented by reference TRBV11-2 and TRBJ1-1, the full variable domain reads EAGVAQSPRYKIIEKRQSVAFWCNPISGHATLYWYQQILGQGPKLLIQFQNNGVVDDSQLPKDRFSAERLKGVDSTLKIQPAKLEDSAVYLCASSSGGSNTEAFFGQGTRLTVV.

This clone appeared once. This chain connects TRBV10-2 to TRBJ2-7; unclear D gene. V dropped 7 bases and J dropped 2 bases, with 12 bases sitting between them. There are 13 residues in the CDR3. Germline loops: CDR1 WSHSY, CDR2 SAAADI. CDR3 bases: TGCGCCAGCAATCTTGGCGGAGCCTACGAGCAGTACTTC. Its protein product is CASNLGGAYEQYF.

The V and J genes are TRBV5-1 and TRBJ2-5, with unresolved D. V was trimmed by 2 bases and J by 4 bases, leaving 18 bases between them. There are 16 residues in the CDR3. In germline, CDR1 is SGHRS, CDR2 YFSETQ. The chain's CDR3 is CASSFGAELISETQYF. The CDR3 region has the DNA TGCGCCAGCAGCTTTGGTGCAGAATTGATATCAGAGACCCAGTACTTC.

In this sample, this clone turned up once. The chain employs TRBV5-1 and TRBJ2-5; tentative D call: TRBD2 (6 bases). The CDR3 has 15 amino acids. Germline CDR1 and CDR2: SGHRS and YFSETQ. V lost 0 bases, J lost 2 bases, and 11 bases lay in between. CDR3 protein: CASSLGGLKQETQYF. As DNA, the CDR3 is TGCGCCAGCAGCTTGGGGGGACTTAAACAAGAGACCCAGTACTTC.

The chain uses TRBV9 and TRBJ2-7; 8 bases fit TRBD1. The V gene's germline CDR1 is SGDLS and CDR2 YYNGEE. V lost 0 bases, J lost 2 bases, and 7 bases stayed unmatched. The CDR3 extends over 16 amino acids. CDR3 region: CASSVAGQGATYEQYF. The DNA for the CDR3 is TGTGCCAGCAGCGTAGCTGGGCAGGGGGCGACCTACGAGCAGTACTTC.

The rearrangement uses TRBV2 and TRBJ2-7, with D possibly matching TRBD2 (5 bases). The CDR3 has 14 amino acids. Germline CDR1 is SNHLY and CDR2 is FYNNEI. Trimming took 2 bases from V and 3 from J, leaving 11 bases between them. CDR3 region: CASSEQGLLYEQYF. In DNA form, the CDR3 reads TGTGCCAGCAGTGAACAAGGACTTCTCTACGAGCAGTACTTC.

The chain carries TRBV7-9 and TRBJ2-3, with 12 bases identical to TRBD2. Trimming at V came to 4 bases and at J to 0 bases, leaving 5 bases not matched to a gene. Looked up from germline, CDR1 is SEHNR and CDR2 is FQNEAQ (reference sequence). CDR3 length: 17 residues. The CDR3 bases are TGTGCCAGCAGCTCACCGACTAGCGGGGGCAGCACAGATACGCAGTATTTT. As protein: CASSSPTSGGSTDTQYF. Filled out from reference TRBV7-9 and TRBJ2-3, the complete variable domain reads DTGVSQNPRHKITKRGQNVTFRCDPISEHNRLYWYRQTLGQGPEFLTYFQNEAQLEKSRLLSDRFSAERPKGSFSTLEIQRTEQGDSAMYLCASSSPTSGGSTDTQYFGPGTRLTVL.

The chain employs TRBV11-2 and TRBJ2-5, with 9 positions matching TRBD1. The trim removed 5 bases at V and 6 bases at J, leaving 7 bases unmatched. Germline V CDR1 and CDR2: SGHAT, FQNNGV. The CDR3 length is 14 residues. The CDR3: CASSLHRGRQTQYF. In nucleotides, the CDR3 is TGTGCCAGCAGCCTCCACAGGGGGCGGCAGACCCAGTACTTC.

In this sample, this clone turned up once. This rearrangement joins TRBV6-6 to TRBJ2-2; 7 bases align to TRBD1. Germline V lookup: CDR1 MNHNY, CDR2 SVGAGI (reference sequence). The length of the CDR3 is 14 residues. CDR3 residues: CVTGASSNTGELFF. For the CDR3, the DNA is TGTGTCACAGGGGCGAGCTCGAACACCGGGGAGCTGTTTTTT.

The chain uses TRBV11-2 and TRBJ2-5; the D gene could be TRBD1 or TRBD2 (5 bases each). V lost 7 bases to trimming and J lost 7 bases, with 19 bases between them. The CDR3 extends over 14 amino acids. Germline V gene sequence: CDR1 SGHAT, CDR2 FQNNGV. CDR3 residues: CASIISGTMGTQYF. The CDR3 DNA follows: TGTGCCAGCATCATTAGTGGGACCATGGGGACCCAGTACTTC.

The chain couples TRBV11-2 to TRBJ2-3; D gene unclear. CDR3 length: 13 residues. From germline, CDR1 is SGHAT and CDR2 FQNNGV. V dropped 3 bases and J dropped 4 bases, with 8 bases sitting between them. DNA of the CDR3: TGTGCCAGCAGCTTTTCTATGGCAGATACGCAGTATTTT. Its protein product is CASSFSMADTQYF.

This clone was picked up one time. The genes are TRBV10-3 and TRBJ2-1; D not resolved. The CDR3 consists of 13 residues. Germline-derived CDR1 and CDR2 are ENHRY and SYGVKD. V was shortened by 3 bases and J by 4 bases, with 7 bases between the two germline ends. Written as DNA, the CDR3 is TGTGCCATCAGTGATGACTCTTACAATGAGCAGTTCTTC. Amino acid sequence: CAISDDSYNEQFF.

The chain uses TRBV10-1 and TRBJ2-1, with 10 bases matching TRBD2. J lost 4 bases, V lost 4 bases, and 16 bases had no gene match. The CDR3 is made up of 19 amino acids. Germline lookup yields CDR1 WNHNN and CDR2 SYGVQD (reference sequence). The CDR3 loop reads CASSGVETSGPHLYNEQFF. CDR3 nucleotide sequence: TGCGCCAGCAGTGGAGTAGAGACTAGCGGGCCCCACTTGTACAATGAGCAGTTCTTC.

The rearrangement links TRBV28 to TRBJ2-6; no clear D. Germline V gene data show CDR1 as MDHEN and CDR2 as SYDVKM. The CDR3 totals 17 residues. Trimming shortened V by 8 bases and J by 3 bases, and 20 bases separated the two germline ends. DNA of the CDR3: TGTGCCAGCTCTCACAGCCGGTGGCTTGTTGGGGCCAACGTCCTGACTTTC. It encodes CASSHSRWLVGANVLTF. The complete variable domain, with remaining parts taken from reference TRBV28 and TRBJ2-6, reads DVKVTQSSRYLVKRTGEKVFLECVQDMDHENMFWYRQDPGLGLRLIYFSYDVKMKEKGDIPEGYSVSREKKERFSLILESASTNQTSMYLCASSHSRWLVGANVLTFGAGSRLTVL.

This clone has more than one count but fewer than ten. The J gene is TRBJ2-7, the V gene TRBV11-2; maybe TRBD1 (5 bases). The CDR3 runs to 15 residues. Trimming removed 2 bases from V and 4 bases from J, with 15 bases in between. The germline gives CDR1 SGHAT, CDR2 FQNNGV. The CDR3 region is CASSLQGFGQYEQYF. The CDR3 nucleotides read TGTGCCAGCAGCTTACAGGGTTTTGGCCAATACGAGCAGTACTTC.

The chain combines TRBV11-2 with TRBJ2-4, with 8 bases aligning to TRBD1. This CDR3 has 13 residues. Per the germline V gene, CDR1 is SGHAT and CDR2 is FQNNGV. V lost 4 bases to trimming and J lost 10 bases; unmatched junction nucleotides: 6. In DNA form, the CDR3 reads TGTGCCAGCAGCTCCAGGACAGGGACTATTCAGTACTTC. This gives the protein CASSSRTGTIQYF. The entire variable domain, with the rest obtained from reference TRBV11-2 and TRBJ2-4, is as follows: EAGVAQSPRYKIIEKRQSVAFWCNPISGHATLYWYQQILGQGPKLLIQFQNNGVVDDSQLPKDRFSAERLKGVDSTLKIQPAKLEDSAVYLCASSSRTGTIQYFGAGTRLSVL.

This chain links TRBV9 with TRBJ1-3; maybe TRBD1 (5 bases). The CDR3 consists of 15 residues. Germline CDR1 and CDR2: SGDLS and YYNGEE. The germline V and J ends were trimmed by 0 bases and 1 base, with 8 bases remaining between them. The CDR3 reads CASSVDPGSGNTIYF. CDR3 in DNA: TGTGCCAGCAGCGTAGATCCAGGGTCTGGAAACACCATATATTTT.

The chain couples TRBV7-9 to TRBJ2-7; D unclear. The ends were cut back, 0 bases at V and 6 bases at J, with 6 bases in the middle. The V gene's germline CDR1 is SEHNR and CDR2 FQNEAQ (reference sequence). CDR3 size: 12 residues. The DNA for the CDR3 is TGTGCCAGCAGCTTAGCGGGAAGCGAGCAGTACTTC. The encoded protein is CASSLAGSEQYF.